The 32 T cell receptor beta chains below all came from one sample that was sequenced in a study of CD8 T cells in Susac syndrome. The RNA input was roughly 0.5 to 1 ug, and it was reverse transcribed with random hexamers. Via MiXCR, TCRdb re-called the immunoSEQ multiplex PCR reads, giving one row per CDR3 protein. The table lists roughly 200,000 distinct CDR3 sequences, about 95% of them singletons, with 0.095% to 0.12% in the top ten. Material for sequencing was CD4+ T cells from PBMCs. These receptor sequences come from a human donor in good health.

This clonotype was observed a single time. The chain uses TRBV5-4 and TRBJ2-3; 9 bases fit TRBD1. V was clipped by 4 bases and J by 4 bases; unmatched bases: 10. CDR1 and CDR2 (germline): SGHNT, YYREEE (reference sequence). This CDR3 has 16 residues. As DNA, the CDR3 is TGTGCCAGCAGCATTTACCGGGACAGGGTTGCAGATACGCAGTATTTT. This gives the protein CASSIYRDRVADTQYF.

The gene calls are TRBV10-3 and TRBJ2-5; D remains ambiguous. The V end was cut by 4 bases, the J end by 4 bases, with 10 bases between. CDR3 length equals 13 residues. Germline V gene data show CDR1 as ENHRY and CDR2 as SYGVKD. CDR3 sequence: CAISVSQVETQYF. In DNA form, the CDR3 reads TGTGCCATCAGTGTATCCCAGGTAGAGACCCAGTACTTC.

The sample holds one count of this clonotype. CDR3 in amino acids: CSAAGLAGGNEQFF. The CDR3 nucleotides are TGCAGTGCCGCCGGACTAGCGGGGGGGAATGAGCAGTTCTTC. This chain joins TRBV20-1 and TRBJ2-1, with 15 bases aligning to TRBD2. Germline loops: CDR1 DFQATT, CDR2 SNEGSKA (reference sequence). The V segment lost 6 bases and the J segment 7 bases; nucleotides outside the gene matches: 4. This CDR3 has 14 amino acids.

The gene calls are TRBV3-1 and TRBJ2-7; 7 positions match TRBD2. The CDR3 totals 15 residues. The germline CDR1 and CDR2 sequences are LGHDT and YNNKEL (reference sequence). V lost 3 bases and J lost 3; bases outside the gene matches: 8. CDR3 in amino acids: CASSQRVGGGYEQYF. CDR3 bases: TGTGCCAGCAGCCAGCGCGTTGGGGGGGGCTACGAGCAGTACTTC.

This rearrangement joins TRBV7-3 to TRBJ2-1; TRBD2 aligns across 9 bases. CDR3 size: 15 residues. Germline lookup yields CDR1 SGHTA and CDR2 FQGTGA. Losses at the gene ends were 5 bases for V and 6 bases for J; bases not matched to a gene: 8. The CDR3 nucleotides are TGTGCCAGCAGCCCCCGCTTAGCGGGAGCCAATGAGCAGTTCTTC. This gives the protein CASSPRLAGANEQFF.

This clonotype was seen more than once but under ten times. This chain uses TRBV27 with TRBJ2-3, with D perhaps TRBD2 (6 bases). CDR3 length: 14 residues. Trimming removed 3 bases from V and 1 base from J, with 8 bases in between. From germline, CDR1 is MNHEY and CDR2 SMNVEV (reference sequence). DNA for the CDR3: TGTGCCAGCAGTTTGGAGCGGGGCACAGATACGCAGTATTTT. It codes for CASSLERGTDTQYF.

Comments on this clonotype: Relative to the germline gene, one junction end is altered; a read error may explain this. The CDR3 DNA sequence: TGTGCCAGCAGTTTAAGCAGGGGTACCCACAATGAGCAGTTCTTC. Translated, it gives CASSLSRGTHNEQFF. The chain combines TRBV7-3 with TRBJ2-1; TRBD1 is a possible D gene (6 bases). Germline V gene data show CDR1 as SGHTA and CDR2 as FQGTGA. The CDR3 is made up of 15 amino acids.

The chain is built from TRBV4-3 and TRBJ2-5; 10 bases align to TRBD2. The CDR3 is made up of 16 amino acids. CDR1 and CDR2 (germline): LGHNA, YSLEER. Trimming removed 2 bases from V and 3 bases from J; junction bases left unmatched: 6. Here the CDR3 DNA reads TGCGCCAGCAGCCAAAACCTAGCGGGGGCAGAAGAGACCCAGTACTTC. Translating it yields CASSQNLAGAEETQYF.

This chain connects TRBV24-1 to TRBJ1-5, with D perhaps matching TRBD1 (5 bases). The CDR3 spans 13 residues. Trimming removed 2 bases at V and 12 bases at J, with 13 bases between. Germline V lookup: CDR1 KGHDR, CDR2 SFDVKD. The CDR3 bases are TGTGCCACCAGTGATTCTACCCAGGGTCACCAGCATTTT. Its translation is CATSDSTQGHQHF.

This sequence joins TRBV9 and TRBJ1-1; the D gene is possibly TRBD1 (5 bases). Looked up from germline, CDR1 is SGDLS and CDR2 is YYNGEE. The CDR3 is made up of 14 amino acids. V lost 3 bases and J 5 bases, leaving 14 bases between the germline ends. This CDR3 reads CASSAPGGTTEAFF. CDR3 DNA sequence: TGTGCCAGCAGCGCTCCGGGGGGAACGACTGAAGCTTTCTTT.

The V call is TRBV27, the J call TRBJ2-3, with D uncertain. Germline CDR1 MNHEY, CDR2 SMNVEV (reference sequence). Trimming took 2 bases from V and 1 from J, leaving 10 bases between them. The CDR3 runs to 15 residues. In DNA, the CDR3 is TGTGCCAGCAGTTTACTTCCTCGTGGCACAGATACGCAGTATTTT. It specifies CASSLLPRGTDTQYF.

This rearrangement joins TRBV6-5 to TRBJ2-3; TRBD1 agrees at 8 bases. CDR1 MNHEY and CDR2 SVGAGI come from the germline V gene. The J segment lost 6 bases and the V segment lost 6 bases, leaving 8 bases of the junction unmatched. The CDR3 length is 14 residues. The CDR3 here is CASRGDRSGDTQYF. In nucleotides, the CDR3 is TGTGCCAGCAGGGGGGACAGGAGCGGGGATACGCAGTATTTT.

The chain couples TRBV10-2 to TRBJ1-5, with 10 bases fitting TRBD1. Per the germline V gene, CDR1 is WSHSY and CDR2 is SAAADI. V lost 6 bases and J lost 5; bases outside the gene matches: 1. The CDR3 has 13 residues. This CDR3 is CASRGTGDQPQHF. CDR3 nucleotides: TGCGCCAGCAGGGGGACAGGGGATCAGCCCCAGCATTTT.

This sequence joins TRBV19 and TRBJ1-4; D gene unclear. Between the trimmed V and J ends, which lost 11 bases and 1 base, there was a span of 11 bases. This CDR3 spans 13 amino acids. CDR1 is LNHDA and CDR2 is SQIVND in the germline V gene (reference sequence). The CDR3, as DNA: TGTGCCGCCGGGGAAGGAACTAATGAAAAACTGTTTTTT. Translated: CAAGEGTNEKLFF.

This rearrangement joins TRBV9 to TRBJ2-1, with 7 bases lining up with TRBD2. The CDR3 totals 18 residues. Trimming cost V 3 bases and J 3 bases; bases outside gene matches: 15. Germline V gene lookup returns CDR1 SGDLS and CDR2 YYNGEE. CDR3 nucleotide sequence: TGTGCCAGCAGCGCGACCTTTCCTCCGGGAGGTTACTACAATGAGCAGTTCTTC. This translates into CASSATFPPGGYYNEQFF.

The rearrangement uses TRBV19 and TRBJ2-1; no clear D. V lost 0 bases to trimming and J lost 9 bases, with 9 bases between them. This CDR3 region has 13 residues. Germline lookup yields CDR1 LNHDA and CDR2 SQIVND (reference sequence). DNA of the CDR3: TGTGCCAGTAGTATAGAGGGGATCGGTGAGCAGTTCTTC. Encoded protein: CASSIEGIGEQFF.

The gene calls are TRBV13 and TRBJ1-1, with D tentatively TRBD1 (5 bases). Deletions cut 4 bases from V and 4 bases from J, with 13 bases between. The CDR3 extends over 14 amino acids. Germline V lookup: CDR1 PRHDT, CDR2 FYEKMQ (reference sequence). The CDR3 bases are TGTGCCAGCAGCTCCCTCATAAGGGGCACTGAAGCTTTCTTT. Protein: CASSSLIRGTEAFF.

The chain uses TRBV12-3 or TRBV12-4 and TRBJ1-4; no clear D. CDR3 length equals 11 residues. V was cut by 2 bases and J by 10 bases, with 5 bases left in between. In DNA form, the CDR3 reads TGTGCCAGCAGTTTATTGGGAAAACTGTTTTTT. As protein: CASSLLGKLFF.

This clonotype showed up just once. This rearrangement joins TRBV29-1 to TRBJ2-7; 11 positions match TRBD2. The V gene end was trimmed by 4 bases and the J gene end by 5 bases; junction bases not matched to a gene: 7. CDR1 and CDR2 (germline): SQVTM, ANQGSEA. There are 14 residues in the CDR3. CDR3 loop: CSVVAGGPRDEQYF. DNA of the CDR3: TGCAGCGTTGTAGCGGGGGGGCCGCGGGACGAGCAGTACTTC.

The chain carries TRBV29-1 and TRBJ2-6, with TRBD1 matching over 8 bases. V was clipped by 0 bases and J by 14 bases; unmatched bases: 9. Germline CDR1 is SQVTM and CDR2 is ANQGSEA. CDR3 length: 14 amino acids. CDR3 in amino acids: CSVEDPRTGSILTF. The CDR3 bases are TGCAGCGTTGAAGATCCGAGGACAGGGAGCATCCTGACTTTC. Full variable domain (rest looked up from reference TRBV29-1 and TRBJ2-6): SAVISQKPSRDICQRGTSLTIQCQVDSQVTMMFWYRQQPGQSLTLIATANQGSEATYESGFVIDKFPISRPNLTFSTLTVSNMSPEDSSIYLCSVEDPRTGSILTFGAGSRLTVL.

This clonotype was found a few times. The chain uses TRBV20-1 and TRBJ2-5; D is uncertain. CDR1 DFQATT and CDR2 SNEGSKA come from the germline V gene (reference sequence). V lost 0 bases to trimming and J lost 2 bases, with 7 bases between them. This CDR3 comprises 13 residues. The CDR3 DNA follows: TGCAGTGCTAGAGATGGGCCACAAGAGACCCAGTACTTC. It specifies CSARDGPQETQYF.

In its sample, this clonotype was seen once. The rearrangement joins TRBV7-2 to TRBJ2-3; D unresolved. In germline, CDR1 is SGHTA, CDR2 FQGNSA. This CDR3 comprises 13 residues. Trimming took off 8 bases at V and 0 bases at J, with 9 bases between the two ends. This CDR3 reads CASAMTSTDTQYF. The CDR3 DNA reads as TGTGCCAGCGCCATGACTAGCACAGATACGCAGTATTTT.

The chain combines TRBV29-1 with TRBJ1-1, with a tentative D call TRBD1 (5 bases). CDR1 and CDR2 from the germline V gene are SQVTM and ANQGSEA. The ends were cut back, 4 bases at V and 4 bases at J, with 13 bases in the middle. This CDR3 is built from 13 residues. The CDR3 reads CSVGGGRATEAFF. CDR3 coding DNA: TGCAGCGTTGGGGGGGGAAGGGCCACTGAAGCTTTCTTT.

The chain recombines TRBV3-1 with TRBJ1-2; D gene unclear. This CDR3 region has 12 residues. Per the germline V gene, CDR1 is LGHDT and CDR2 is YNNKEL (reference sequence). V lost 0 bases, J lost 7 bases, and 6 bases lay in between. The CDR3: CASSQEGSGYTF. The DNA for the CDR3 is TGTGCCAGCAGCCAAGAAGGGTCTGGCTACACCTTC.

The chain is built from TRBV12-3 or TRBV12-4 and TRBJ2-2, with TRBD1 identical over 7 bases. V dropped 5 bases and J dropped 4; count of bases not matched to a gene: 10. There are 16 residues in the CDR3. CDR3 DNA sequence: TGTGCCAGCAGTCCACAGGGGCAGAGAGCCACCGGGGAGCTGTTTTTT. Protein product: CASSPQGQRATGELFF.

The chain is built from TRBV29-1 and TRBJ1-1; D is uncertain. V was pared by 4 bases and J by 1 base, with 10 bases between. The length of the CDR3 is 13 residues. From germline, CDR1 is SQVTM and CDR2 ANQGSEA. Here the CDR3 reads CSVARIPNTEAFF. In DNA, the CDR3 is TGCAGCGTTGCCAGGATACCGAACACTGAAGCTTTCTTT.

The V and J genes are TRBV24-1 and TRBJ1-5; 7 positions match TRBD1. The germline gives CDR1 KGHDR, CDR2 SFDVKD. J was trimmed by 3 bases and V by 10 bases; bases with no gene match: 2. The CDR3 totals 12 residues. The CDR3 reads CATGTVNQPQHF. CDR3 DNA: TGTGCCACTGGGACAGTCAATCAGCCCCAGCATTTT.

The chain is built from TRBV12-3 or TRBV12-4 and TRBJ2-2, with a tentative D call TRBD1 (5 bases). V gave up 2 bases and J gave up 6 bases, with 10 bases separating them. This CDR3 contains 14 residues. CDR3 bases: TGTGCCAGCAGTTTAATTTTGACAGCCGGGGAGCTGTTTTTT. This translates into CASSLILTAGELFF.

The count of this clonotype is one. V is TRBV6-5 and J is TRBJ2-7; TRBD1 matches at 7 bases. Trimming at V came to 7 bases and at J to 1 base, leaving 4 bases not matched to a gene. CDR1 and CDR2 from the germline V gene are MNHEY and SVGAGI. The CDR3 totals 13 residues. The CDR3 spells CASIGTASYEQYF. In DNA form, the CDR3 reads TGTGCCAGCATTGGGACAGCTTCCTACGAGCAGTACTTC.

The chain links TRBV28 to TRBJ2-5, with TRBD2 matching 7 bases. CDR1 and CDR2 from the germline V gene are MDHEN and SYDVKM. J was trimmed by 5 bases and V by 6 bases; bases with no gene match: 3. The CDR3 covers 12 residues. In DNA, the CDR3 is TGTGCCAGCAGGGGAGGGGCTGAGACCCAGTACTTC. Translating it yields CASRGGAETQYF.

CDR3 protein: CASAPGTSVSLFF. The CDR3 nucleotides read TGTGCCAGCGCACCCGGGACTAGCGTGTCTCTGTTCTTC. The gene calls are TRBV11-2 and TRBJ2-1, with 10 bases lining up with TRBD2. After removal of 8 bases from V and 15 bases from J, the junction contained 13 bases not matched to a gene. The CDR3 sequence is 13 residues long. The V gene's germline CDR1 is SGHAT and CDR2 FQNNGV.

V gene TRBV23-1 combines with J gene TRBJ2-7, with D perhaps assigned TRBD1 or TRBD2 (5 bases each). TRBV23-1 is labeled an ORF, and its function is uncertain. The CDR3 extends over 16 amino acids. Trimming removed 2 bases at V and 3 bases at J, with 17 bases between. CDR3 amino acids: CASSQPQRDGLYEQYF. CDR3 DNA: TGCGCCAGCAGTCAACCCCAGAGGGACGGGCTCTACGAGCAGTACTTC.